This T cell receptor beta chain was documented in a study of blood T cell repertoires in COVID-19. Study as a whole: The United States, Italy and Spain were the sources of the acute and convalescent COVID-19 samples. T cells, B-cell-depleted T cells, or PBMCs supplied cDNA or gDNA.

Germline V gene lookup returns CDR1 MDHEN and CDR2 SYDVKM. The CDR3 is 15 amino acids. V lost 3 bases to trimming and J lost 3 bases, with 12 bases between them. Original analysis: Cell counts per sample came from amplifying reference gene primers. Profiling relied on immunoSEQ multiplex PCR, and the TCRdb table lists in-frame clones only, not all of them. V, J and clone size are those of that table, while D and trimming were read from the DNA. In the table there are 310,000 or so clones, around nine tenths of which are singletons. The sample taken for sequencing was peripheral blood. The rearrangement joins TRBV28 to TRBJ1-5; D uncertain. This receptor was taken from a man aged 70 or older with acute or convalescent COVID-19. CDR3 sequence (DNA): TGTGCCAGCAGTTTGGGCCAGCTGAACAATCAGCCCCAGCATTTT. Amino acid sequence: CASSLGQLNNQPQHF.